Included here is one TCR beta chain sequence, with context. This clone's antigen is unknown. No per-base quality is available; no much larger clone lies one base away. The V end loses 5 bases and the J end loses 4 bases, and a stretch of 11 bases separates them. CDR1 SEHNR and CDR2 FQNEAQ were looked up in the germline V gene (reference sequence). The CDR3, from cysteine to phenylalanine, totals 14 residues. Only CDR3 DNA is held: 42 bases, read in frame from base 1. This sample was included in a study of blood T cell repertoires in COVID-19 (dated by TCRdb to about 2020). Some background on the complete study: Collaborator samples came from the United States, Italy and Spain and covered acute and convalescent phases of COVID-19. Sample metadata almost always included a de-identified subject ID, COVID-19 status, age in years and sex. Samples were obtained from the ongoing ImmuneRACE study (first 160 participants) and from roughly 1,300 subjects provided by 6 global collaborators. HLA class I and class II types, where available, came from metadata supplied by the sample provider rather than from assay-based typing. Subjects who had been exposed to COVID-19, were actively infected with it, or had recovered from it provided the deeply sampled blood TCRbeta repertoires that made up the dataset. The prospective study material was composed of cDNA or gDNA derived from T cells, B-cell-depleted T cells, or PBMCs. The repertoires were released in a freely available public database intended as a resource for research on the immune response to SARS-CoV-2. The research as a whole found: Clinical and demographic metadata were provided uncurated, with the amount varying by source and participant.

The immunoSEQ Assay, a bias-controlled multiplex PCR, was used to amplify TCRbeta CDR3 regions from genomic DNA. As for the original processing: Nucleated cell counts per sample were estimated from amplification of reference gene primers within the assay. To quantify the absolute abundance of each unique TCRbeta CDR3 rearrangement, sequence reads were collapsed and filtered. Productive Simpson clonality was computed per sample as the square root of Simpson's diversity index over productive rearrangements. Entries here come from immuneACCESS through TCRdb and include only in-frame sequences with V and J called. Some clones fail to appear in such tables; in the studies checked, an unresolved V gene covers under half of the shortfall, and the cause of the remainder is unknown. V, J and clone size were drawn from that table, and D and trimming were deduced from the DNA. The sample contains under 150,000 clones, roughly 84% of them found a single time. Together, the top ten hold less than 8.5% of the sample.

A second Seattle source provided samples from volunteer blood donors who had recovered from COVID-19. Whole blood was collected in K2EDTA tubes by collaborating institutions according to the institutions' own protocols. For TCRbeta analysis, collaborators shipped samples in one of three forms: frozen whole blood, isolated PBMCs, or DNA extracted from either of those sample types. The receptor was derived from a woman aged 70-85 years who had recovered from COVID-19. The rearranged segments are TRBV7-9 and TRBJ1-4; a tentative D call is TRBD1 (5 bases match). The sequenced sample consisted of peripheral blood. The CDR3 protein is CASSPAGGNEKLFF. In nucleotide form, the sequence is TGTGCCAGCAGCCCGGCGGGGGGTAATGAAAAACTGTTTTTT.